A selection of T cell receptor beta chains follows, all from one sample in a study of regulatory T cells in long-lasting Graves disease. TCRdb itself ran the multiplex PCR reads through MiXCR, one entry per CDR3 protein. The top ten hold approximately 20% of the sample, which has some 250,000 distinct CDR3 sequences, around 18% seen once. Sequencing was performed on peripheral blood mononuclear cells (PBMCs), taken at new diagnosis, from a patient treated with antithyroid drugs. These receptors were collected from a female donor with Graves disease. The CDR3 runs from the conserved cysteine through the conserved F or W. A D gene is named only where the DNA matches it firmly. Where a row states a size, it is once, few, many or the class of an expanded clone; other rows omit it.

>many|TRBD1|TRBJ2-5|TRBV5-1
CASNSGTAEETQYF
TGCGCCAGCAACTCAGGGACAGCCGAAGAGACCCAGTACTTC
>many|-|TRBJ2-1|TRBV12-3/TRBV12-4
CASIWAGTLGEQFF
TGTGCCAGCATCTGGGCGGGGACGTTAGGTGAGCAGTTCTTC
>-|TRBD1|TRBJ1-4|TRBV12-5
CASASTGGWTNEKLFF
TGTGCTAGTGCCTCCACAGGGGGCTGGACTAATGAAAAACTGTTTTTT
>many|TRBD2|TRBJ2-1|TRBV7-3
CASSTRGGSGNEQFF
TGTGCCAGCAGCACGCGGGGCGGGAGCGGCAATGAGCAGTTCTTC
>many|TRBD1|TRBJ2-5|TRBV2
CASSPDREETQYF
TGTGCCAGCAGTCCGGACAGGGAAGAGACCCAGTACTTC
>many|TRBD1|TRBJ2-3|TRBV6-1
CASRRTGTPTDTQYF
TGTGCCAGCAGAAGGACAGGGACCCCGACAGATACGCAGTATTTT
>many|TRBD2|TRBJ2-7|TRBV7-9
CASSSTLAGGPYEQYF
TGTGCCAGCAGCTCTACTCTAGCGGGAGGGCCCTACGAGCAGTACTTC
>many|TRBD1|TRBJ1-2|TRBV19
CASSPRDRFNGYTF
TGTGCCAGTAGCCCCCGGGACAGATTCAATGGCTACACCTTC
>many|TRBD2|TRBJ2-7|TRBV11-3
CASSRLAGNFYEQYF
TGTGCCAGCAGTCGCCTAGCGGGAAACTTCTACGAGCAGTACTTC
>many|-|TRBJ1-2|TRBV6-1
CASRSMRIYGYTF
TGTGCCAGCAGGTCGATGAGGATCTATGGCTACACCTTC
>many|-|TRBJ1-5|TRBV28
CAADGVGGYSNQPQHF
TGTGCCGCCGATGGGGTAGGCGGGTATAGCAATCAGCCCCAGCATTTT
>once|TRBD1|TRBJ1-2|TRBV2
CASSPSAGGGYTF
TGTGCCAGCAGTCCCAGCGCAGGGGGGGGCTACACCTTC
>many|-|TRBJ2-3|TRBV20-1
CSAERYGSVSTDTQYF
TGCAGTGCCGAGAGATATGGTAGCGTTAGCACAGATACGCAGTATTTT
>many|-|TRBJ2-1|TRBV7-3
CASSLRQGGYNEQFF
TGTGCCAGCAGCCTCAGACAGGGAGGCTACAATGAGCAGTTCTTC
>many|-|TRBJ2-1|TRBV20-1
CSAQNNEQFF
TGCAGTGCTCAAAACAATGAGCAGTTCTTC
>many|-|TRBJ2-1|TRBV2
CASPQRANEQFF
TGTGCCAGCCCTCAAAGGGCCAATGAGCAGTTCTTC
>many|TRBD1|TRBJ2-7|TRBV28
CASSSGGTGAFEQYF
TGTGCCAGCAGTTCAGGGGGGACAGGGGCTTTCGAGCAGTACTTC
>-|TRBD2|TRBJ2-1|TRBV4-1
CASSQEEASGNEQFF
TGCGCCAGCAGCCAAGAAGAGGCTAGCGGCAATGAGCAGTTCTTC
>-|TRBD1|TRBJ1-1|TRBV6-1
CASREGQQNTEAFF
TGTGCCAGCAGAGAGGGACAGCAGAACACTGAAGCTTTCTTT
>many|TRBD2|TRBJ2-1|TRBV20-1
CSARVLAGAYNEQFF
TGCAGTGCTAGAGTTCTAGCGGGGGCCTACAATGAGCAGTTCTTC
>many|TRBD2|TRBJ2-5|TRBV6-1
CASSESGTLPGTQYF
TGTGCCAGCAGTGAAAGCGGGACCCTTCCAGGGACCCAGTACTTC
>many|TRBD2|TRBJ2-1|TRBV11-2
CASSFSGSDNEQFF
TGTGCCAGCAGCTTTAGCGGGAGCGACAATGAGCAGTTCTTC
>many|-|TRBJ2-3|TRBV3-1
CASSPMAGPSTDTQYF
TGTGCCAGCAGCCCAATGGCCGGGCCTAGCACAGATACGCAGTATTTT
>many|TRBD2|TRBJ2-3|TRBV10-1
CASRLVAGVGDTQYF
TGCGCCAGCAGGTTGGTAGCGGGAGTGGGAGATACGCAGTATTTT
>many|-|TRBJ1-1|TRBV11-2
CASSLTGLTEAFF
TGTGCCAGCAGCCTAACGGGCCTCACTGAAGCTTTCTTT
>many|-|TRBJ2-5|TRBV18
CASPPPRPQETQYF
TGTGCCAGCCCACCACCCAGGCCCCAAGAGACCCAGTACTTC
>-|-|TRBJ1-1|TRBV28
CAGSLYPGQGTEAFF
TGTGCCGGCAGTTTATACCCGGGGCAGGGCACTGAAGCTTTCTTT
>many|-|TRBJ1-2|TRBV28
CASSPPGATFYGYTF
TGTGCCAGCAGTCCACCCGGGGCGACTTTCTATGGCTACACCTTC